Listed here are 21 T cell receptor beta chains from one sample, sequenced in a study of CD8+ T cells in alopecia areata. Isolated RNA was reverse transcribed into cDNA used as the sequencing template. The repertoire was sequenced with immunoSEQ multiplex PCR; TCRdb's copy has only in-frame clones and lacks some. The sample records 160,000 or so clones, around 50% being singletons. The sample consisted of CD8+ T cells sorted from blood, taken at week 0. Every receptor here comes from a human donor with alopecia areata.

The chain has TRBV11-2 and TRBJ2-7; no firm D call. Germline V gene sequence: CDR1 SGHAT, CDR2 FQNNGV. Trimming removed 0 bases at V and 6 bases at J, with 0 bases between. This CDR3 is built from 10 residues. This CDR3 reads CASSLDEQYF. The DNA for the CDR3 is TGTGCCAGCAGCTTAGACGAGCAGTACTTC.

This sequence joins TRBV6-5 and TRBJ1-4; D possibly corresponds to TRBD1 (6 bases). V was clipped by 3 bases and J by 7 bases, with 12 bases between them. Looked up from germline, CDR1 is MNHEY and CDR2 is SVGAGI. The CDR3 runs to 14 residues. The CDR3 sequence: CASSYTQGSEKLFF. The CDR3 DNA reads as TGTGCCAGCAGTTATACACAGGGAAGTGAAAAACTGTTTTTT.

This clone was seen more than once but under ten times. This sequence joins TRBV20-1 and TRBJ2-1; maybe TRBD2 (5 bases). V was trimmed by 2 bases and J by 9 bases, leaving 8 bases between them. Germline values: CDR1 DFQATT, CDR2 SNEGSKA (reference sequence). The CDR3 spans 11 residues. CDR3 sequence: CSARSGAEQFF. The CDR3 DNA sequence: TGCAGTGCTAGAAGCGGTGCTGAGCAGTTCTTC.

This clone has a handful of counts. The chain is built from TRBV6-4 and TRBJ1-1; D uncertain. The V gene lost 0 bases and the J gene lost 1 base, with 3 bases spanning the gap. Per the germline V gene, CDR1 is MRHNA and CDR2 is SNTAGT. The CDR3 contains 13 residues. In DNA, the CDR3 is TGTGCCAGCAGTGACTCAGGGAACACTGAAGCTTTCTTT. As protein: CASSDSGNTEAFF.

This clone was observed a few times. V and J are TRBV2 and TRBJ2-7; D is undetermined. V gave up 2 bases and J gave up 0 bases, with 11 bases separating them. The CDR3 is 15 amino acids. The V gene's germline CDR1 is SNHLY and CDR2 FYNNEI. The CDR3 protein is CASSEQIQSSYEQYF. DNA of the CDR3: TGTGCCAGCAGTGAACAGATCCAAAGCTCCTACGAGCAGTACTTC. Filled out from reference TRBV2 and TRBJ2-7, the complete variable domain reads EPEVTQTPSHQVTQMGQEVILRCVPISNHLYFYWYRQILGQKVEFLVSFYNNEISEKSEIFDDQFSVERPDGSNFTLKIRSTKLEDSAMYFCASSEQIQSSYEQYFGPGTRLTVT.

J is TRBJ1-1 and V is TRBV7-8, with a weak D call TRBD1 (5 bases). This CDR3 has 14 residues. The V end was cut by 5 bases, the J end by 10 bases, with 20 bases between. Germline CDR1 reads SGHVS; CDR2 reads FQNEAQ. The DNA for the CDR3 is TGTGCCAGCAGCAACAAAGCGGGGACGTCGATAGCTTTCTTT. Translation gives CASSNKAGTSIAFF.

The chain joins TRBV9 to TRBJ2-7; D perhaps matches TRBD1 (6 bases). The ends were cut back, 4 bases at V and 5 bases at J, with 13 bases in the middle. This CDR3 is 13 amino acids long. CDR1 and CDR2 from the germline V gene are SGDLS and YYNGEE. The CDR3 nucleotides read TGTGCCAGCAGCATAGGAGGACAGAACGAGCAGTACTTC. The encoded protein is CASSIGGQNEQYF.

This chain joins TRBV30 and TRBJ2-5, with D hard to call. CDR3 size: 11 residues. The V and J ends lost 4 bases and 5 bases respectively, with 8 bases between them. Germline CDR1 is GTSNPN and CDR2 is SVGIG (reference sequence). The CDR3 reads CAWIRGETQYF. The CDR3 DNA reads TGTGCCTGGATTCGTGGGGAGACCCAGTACTTC.

The rearrangement links TRBV15 to TRBJ1-1; D unclear. Germline CDR1 is LNHNV and CDR2 is YYDKDF (reference sequence). This CDR3 has 14 residues. The V and J ends lost 5 bases and 1 base respectively, with 11 bases between them. CDR3: CATSSSLGNTEAFF. In DNA form, the CDR3 reads TGTGCCACCAGCTCCAGTCTAGGGAACACTGAAGCTTTCTTT.

The V and J genes are TRBV27 and TRBJ2-7, with 9 bases lining up with TRBD2. This CDR3 is 15 amino acids long. V trimming: 3 bases; J trimming: 5 bases; junction bases outside the gene matches: 8. Germline-derived CDR1 and CDR2 are MNHEY and SMNVEV (reference sequence). The CDR3 here is CASSFSLAGYHEQYF. The CDR3 nucleotides are TGTGCCAGCAGTTTTTCTCTAGCGGGGTACCACGAGCAGTACTTC.

V usage is TRBV30 and J usage is TRBJ1-6, with a possible D match to TRBD1 (6 bases). Trimming shortened V by 4 bases and J by 7 bases, and 23 bases separated the two germline ends. The V gene's germline CDR1 is GTSNPN and CDR2 SVGIG (reference sequence). This CDR3 is 17 amino acids long. The CDR3: CAWTPQEGHSENSPLHF. The CDR3 nucleotides read TGTGCCTGGACTCCCCAAGAGGGACACTCAGAAAATTCACCCCTCCACTTT.

The chain links TRBV4-3 to TRBJ2-3, with 9 bases fitting TRBD2. V lost 0 bases and J lost 5; bases outside the gene matches: 6. Germline loops: CDR1 LGHNA, CDR2 YSLEER. The CDR3 loop spans 16 amino acids. The CDR3 DNA is TGCGCCAGCAGCCAAGATTGGCGGGGGGGCCTAGATACGCAGTATTTT. Its translation is CASSQDWRGGLDTQYF.

The chain joins TRBV7-6 to TRBJ2-3, with 10 bases lining up with TRBD1. V was pared by 0 bases and J by 4 bases, with 7 bases of the junction left unmatched. Germline V gives CDR1 SGHVS, CDR2 FNYEAQ. CDR3 size: 17 residues. The CDR3 reads CASSLALTDRGADTQYF. The CDR3 nucleotides read TGTGCCAGCAGCTTAGCGCTGACGGACAGGGGGGCAGATACGCAGTATTTT.

The genes are TRBV11-3 and TRBJ2-2; 8 bases align to TRBD1. This CDR3 has 14 amino acids. Germline V gives CDR1 SGHNT, CDR2 YENEEA. The trim removed 8 bases at V and 4 bases at J, leaving 6 bases unmatched. CDR3 protein: CASGDRFPTGELFF. CDR3 sequence (DNA): TGTGCCAGCGGGGACAGGTTCCCCACCGGGGAGCTGTTTTTT.

CDR3 sequence (DNA): TGTGCCAGCAGTGAAGCGGCTTGGGGCGAGACTGAAGCTTTCTTT. Amino acid sequence: CASSEAAWGETEAFF. V and J are TRBV2 and TRBJ1-1; a possible D gene is TRBD1 (5 bases). The ends were cut back, 0 bases at V and 5 bases at J, with 13 bases in the middle. The germline V gene encodes CDR1 SNHLY and CDR2 FYNNEI. The CDR3 spans 15 residues.

J is TRBJ1-2 and V is TRBV7-6; no reliable D call. The V end lost 2 bases, the J end lost 4 bases, and 20 bases lay between the germline ends. Germline V gives CDR1 SGHVS, CDR2 FNYEAQ. CDR3 length: 17 amino acids. The CDR3 here is CASSLRSDQIYPYGYTF. The CDR3 DNA follows: TGTGCCAGCAGCTTAAGGTCAGACCAAATATATCCCTATGGCTACACCTTC.

The chain joins TRBV29-1 to TRBJ1-2, with unresolved D. The V end lost 7 bases, the J end lost 3 bases, and 12 bases lay between the germline ends. Germline CDR1 is SQVTM and CDR2 is ANQGSEA. The CDR3 covers 12 residues. CDR3 sequence: CSAAVGDYGYTF. The CDR3 bases are TGCAGCGCCGCCGTTGGTGACTATGGCTACACCTTC.

This sequence joins TRBV15 and TRBJ1-1, with D unclear. The CDR3 extends over 14 amino acids. CDR1 and CDR2 (germline): LNHNV, YYDKDF (reference sequence). Trimming pared 3 bases from V and 0 bases from J, leaving 8 bases between. CDR3 in amino acids: CATSSWDMNTEAFF. As DNA, the CDR3 is TGTGCCACCAGCAGTTGGGATATGAACACTGAAGCTTTCTTT.

The gene calls are TRBV7-8 and TRBJ2-1, with D tentatively TRBD2 (6 bases). Trimming shortened V by 5 bases and J by 4 bases, and 15 bases separated the two germline ends. The germline V gene encodes CDR1 SGHVS and CDR2 FQNEAQ. The length of the CDR3 is 15 residues. The CDR3 loop reads CASSPSGSLYNEQFF. CDR3 coding DNA: TGTGCCAGCAGCCCGAGCGGGTCCCTTTACAATGAGCAGTTCTTC.

The V call is TRBV29-1, the J call TRBJ2-5; 7 positions agree with TRBD2. Germline CDR1 and CDR2: SQVTM and ANQGSEA. The CDR3 totals 14 residues. Unmatched junction bases numbered 7, after V lost 1 base and J lost 5 bases. The CDR3 loop is CSVEGEPGGETQYF. DNA of the CDR3: TGCAGCGTTGAAGGCGAGCCCGGGGGGGAGACCCAGTACTTC. Looking up the rest from reference TRBV29-1 and TRBJ2-5 gives the full variable domain: SAVISQKPSRDICQRGTSLTIQCQVDSQVTMMFWYRQQPGQSLTLIATANQGSEATYESGFVIDKFPISRPNLTFSTLTVSNMSPEDSSIYLCSVEGEPGGETQYFGPGTRLLVL.

V is TRBV13 and J is TRBJ2-7; TRBD2 matches at 7 bases. Germline V gives CDR1 PRHDT, CDR2 FYEKMQ (reference sequence). J gave up 3 bases and V 3 bases, and 2 bases lay outside the gene matches. This CDR3 has 13 residues. The CDR3 protein is CASSFTGGYEQYF. The CDR3 coding sequence is TGTGCCAGCAGCTTCACGGGGGGCTACGAGCAGTACTTC.